Below, 27 T cell receptor beta chains from the same sample are listed, as sequenced in a study of blood T cells in healthy people across ages. It was with a sample-barcoded 5' primer and a J-beta primer mix that a second PCR of roughly 6 to 11 cycles was run. TCRdb ran MiXCR on the 5' RACE reads and lists one entry per CDR3 protein. The table has just over 800,000 distinct CDR3 sequences, 62% seen once. Sequenced sample: blood. The receptor set was obtained from a man aged 25 to 45 in good health.

J is TRBJ1-6 and V is TRBV27; D is unresolved. This CDR3 has 15 residues. V lost 1 base and J lost 4, with 8 bases in between. Germline V lookup: CDR1 MNHEY, CDR2 SMNVEV (reference sequence). The CDR3 loop reads CASSLFQQYNSPLHF. The CDR3, as DNA: TGTGCCAGCAGTTTATTCCAACAATATAATTCACCCCTCCACTTT.

The genes are TRBV2 and TRBJ1-4, with a weak D call TRBD1 (6 bases). The CDR3 sequence is 15 residues long. V was trimmed by 6 bases and J by 5 bases, leaving 16 bases between them. The germline CDR1 and CDR2 sequences are SNHLY and FYNNEI. CDR3 nucleotides: TGTGCCAGCAGACCAACAGGGCAGGCGAATGAAAAACTGTTTTTT. It codes for CASRPTGQANEKLFF.

J is TRBJ2-3 and V is TRBV11-2, with a tentative D call TRBD1 (5 bases). V was cut by 3 bases and J by 2 bases, with 12 bases left in between. Germline V CDR1 and CDR2: SGHAT, FQNNGV. This CDR3 has 15 amino acids. For the CDR3, the DNA is TGTGCCAGCAGCTTCAGGGCAGGGCCCACAGATACGCAGTATTTT. Translating it yields CASSFRAGPTDTQYF.

The CDR3 here is CSARASPQETQYF. The CDR3 DNA is TGCAGTGCTAGGGCCAGCCCCCAAGAGACCCAGTACTTC. V is TRBV20-1 and J is TRBJ2-5; unclear D gene. Germline lookup yields CDR1 DFQATT and CDR2 SNEGSKA (reference sequence). Trimming took 3 bases from V and 1 from J, leaving 9 bases between them. This CDR3 comprises 13 residues.

CDR3 residues: CASSSQTSGWIYEQYF. CDR3 sequence (DNA): TGTGCCAGCAGTTCACAGACTAGCGGGTGGATCTACGAGCAGTACTTC. The rearrangement uses TRBV12-3 or TRBV12-4 and TRBJ2-7; 10 bases map to TRBD2. With V trimmed by 4 bases and J by 3 bases, 9 bases remained unmatched. The CDR3 has 16 amino acids.

Turning to this clonotype: A read error may produce the germline difference seen at one junction end. This rearrangement joins TRBV4-1 to TRBJ2-6; a weak D match, TRBD1 (6 bases). Germline V gene sequence: CDR1 MGHRA, CDR2 YSYEKL. CDR3 length: 17 residues. The CDR3 DNA sequence: TGCGCCAGCAGCCTTTGGACAGCGGTGTCTGAGGCCAACGTCCTGACTTTC. It codes for CASSLWTAVSEANVLTF.

A single count supports this clonotype. This sequence joins TRBV3-1 and TRBJ2-4, with D tentatively TRBD2 (6 bases). The germline gives CDR1 LGHDT, CDR2 YNNKEL (reference sequence). Deletions cut 0 bases from V and 2 bases from J, with 14 bases between. The CDR3 is 17 residues long. The CDR3 region has the DNA TGTGCCAGCAGCCAAGATGGGGCGGGGTCCCCCAAAAACATTCAGTACTTC. Translating it yields CASSQDGAGSPKNIQYF.

Concerning this clonotype: This sequence may be a read error, since a much larger clone differs from it by one base. The V call is TRBV27, the J call TRBJ2-3; TRBD2 aligns across 8 bases. Germline CDR1 MNHEY, CDR2 SMNVEV (reference sequence). J was trimmed by 1 base and V by 7 bases; bases with no gene match: 4. The CDR3 has 14 amino acids. The CDR3 here is CASTPAGGTDTQYF. The CDR3 DNA sequence: TGTGCCAGCACCCCAGCGGGGGGCACAGATACGCAGTATTTT.

This clonotype was counted at least ten times. The chain recombines TRBV7-2 with TRBJ2-5; TRBD1 matches at 7 bases. V trimming: 3 bases; J trimming: 1 base; junction bases outside the gene matches: 8. CDR1 SGHTA and CDR2 FQGNSA come from the germline V gene. The CDR3 is 16 residues long. CDR3 DNA sequence: TGTGCCAGCAGCTTCGGCCGGACAGGTGCCCAAGAGACCCAGTACTTC. Amino acids: CASSFGRTGAQETQYF.

This sequence joins TRBV6-2 or TRBV6-3 and TRBJ2-3, with 8 bases that match TRBD1. Germline loops: CDR1 MNHEY, CDR2 SVGEGT. V lost 5 bases and J lost 3; bases outside the gene matches: 7. The CDR3 has 15 residues. CDR3 bases: TGTGCCAGCAGTGACCAGGGGGCGGGGACAGATACGCAGTATTTT. This translates into CASSDQGAGTDTQYF.

The chain combines TRBV10-3 with TRBJ2-7, with 12 bases lining up with TRBD1. Germline-derived CDR1 and CDR2 are ENHRY and SYGVKD. V was clipped by 6 bases and J by 4 bases; unmatched bases: 1. This CDR3 has 13 residues. CDR3 residues: CAIRGQGAYEQYF. The CDR3 bases are TGTGCCATCAGGGGACAGGGGGCTTACGAGCAGTACTTC.

This chain joins TRBV7-9 and TRBJ2-1; the match to TRBD1 covers 8 bases. This CDR3 spans 16 amino acids. The V and J ends lost 3 bases and 4 bases, in that order; junction bases with no gene match: 8. The V gene's germline CDR1 is SEHNR and CDR2 FQNEAQ (reference sequence). CDR3 nucleotides: TGTGCCAGCAGCTTCGACAGGGGACGTTCGTACAATGAGCAGTTCTTC. Protein sequence: CASSFDRGRSYNEQFF.

The chain has TRBV19 and TRBJ2-6; weak D call: TRBD2 (6 bases). CDR1 is LNHDA and CDR2 is SQIVND in the germline V gene (reference sequence). V lost 5 bases, J lost 0 bases, and 14 bases lay in between. This CDR3 has 17 amino acids. CDR3 loop: CASSAGTISSGANVLTF. DNA for the CDR3: TGTGCCAGTAGTGCGGGGACGATCAGCTCTGGGGCCAACGTCCTGACTTTC.

V gene TRBV29-1 combines with J gene TRBJ2-3, with D tentatively TRBD1 (6 bases). This CDR3 comprises 16 residues. V was cut by 3 bases and J by 6 bases, with 22 bases left in between. Germline CDR1 and CDR2: SQVTM and ANQGSEA. CDR3 protein: CSVDRGPGLTEDTQYF. The CDR3 nucleotides read TGCAGCGTTGACAGGGGACCAGGCCTAACGGAGGATACGCAGTATTTT.

The table lists this clonotype with a few counts. The J gene is TRBJ2-1, the V gene TRBV21-1. TRBV21-1 is classified as a pseudogene. The CDR3 loop spans 8 amino acids. This CDR3 is CASSNGFF. The CDR3 coding sequence is TGTGCCAGCAGCAATGGGTTCTTC.

In the case of this clonotype: Compared with germline, one end of the junction differs, possibly owing to a read error. The CDR3 region has the DNA TGTGCCGGCAGCTTAGCTTTCAGGGGAAGCTCCTACGAGCAGTACTTC. Its translation is CAGSLAFRGSSYEQYF. This chain connects TRBV11-2 to TRBJ2-7; D is possibly TRBD1 (6 bases). Germline V gene data show CDR1 as SGHAT and CDR2 as FQNNGV. This CDR3 is built from 16 residues.

The J gene is TRBJ2-1, the V gene TRBV4-1; TRBD2 matches 10 bases. With 1 base clipped from V and 5 bases from J, the junction kept 5 bases outside the gene matches. CDR1 is MGHRA, CDR2 YSYEKL, per germline. This CDR3 is built from 16 residues. CDR3 amino acids: CASSQVGTSVNNEQFF. The CDR3 nucleotides are TGCGCCAGCAGCCAAGTCGGGACTAGCGTTAACAATGAGCAGTTCTTC.

DNA for the CDR3: TGTGCCAGCAGCTTAGCCCCGGACAGGTTCTCCTACAATGAGCAGTTCTTC. Encoded protein: CASSLAPDRFSYNEQFF. The J gene is TRBJ2-1, the V gene TRBV7-2; 7 bases are a match to TRBD1. Germline V gene data show CDR1 as SGHTA and CDR2 as FQGNSA. There are 17 residues in the CDR3. Unmatched junction bases numbered 5, after V lost 0 bases and J lost 0 bases.

This clonotype turned up a few times. The rearrangement links TRBV29-1 to TRBJ2-4, with unresolved D. Trimming took off 6 bases at V and 5 bases at J, with 11 bases between the two ends. Per the germline V gene, CDR1 is SQVTM and CDR2 is ANQGSEA. The CDR3 contains 12 residues. CDR3 nucleotide sequence: TGCAGCGTCAACCTCTCAGAAAACATTCAGTACTTC. Translation: CSVNLSENIQYF.

This sequence joins TRBV4-1 and TRBJ2-5; D ambiguous. V lost 1 base and J lost 4, with 10 bases in between. Germline-derived CDR1 and CDR2 are MGHRA and YSYEKL. There are 14 residues in the CDR3. CDR3 nucleotides: TGCGCCAGCAGCCAAGTTTCGGTCCCAGAGACCCAGTACTTC. Translation gives CASSQVSVPETQYF.

This clonotype turned up a few times. The chain links TRBV7-9 to TRBJ2-5; D ambiguous. The CDR3 consists of 13 residues. With 5 bases removed from V and 5 bases from J, the gap between germline ends came to 12 bases. Germline V gene sequence: CDR1 SEHNR, CDR2 FQNEAQ (reference sequence). The CDR3 sequence: CASSRRLRETQYF. The CDR3 region has the DNA TGTGCCAGCAGCCGAAGGTTACGGGAGACCCAGTACTTC.

The chain uses TRBV7-9 and TRBJ2-3, with D perhaps TRBD1 or TRBD2 (6 bases each). Per germline, CDR1 SEHNR and CDR2 FQNEAQ (reference sequence). Trimming cost V 3 bases and J 2 bases, with 15 bases left between them. The CDR3 totals 16 residues. The CDR3 protein is CASSFFGGGHTDTQYF. CDR3 DNA sequence: TGTGCCAGCAGCTTTTTTGGAGGGGGTCACACAGATACGCAGTATTTT.

This clonotype was observed many times. The chain uses TRBV7-9 and TRBJ2-1; unclear D gene. This CDR3 is built from 13 residues. The V end was cut by 1 base, the J end by 8 bases, with 9 bases between. CDR1 SEHNR and CDR2 FQNEAQ come from the germline V gene (reference sequence). The CDR3: CASSLGIVDEQFF. In nucleotides, the CDR3 is TGTGCCAGCAGCTTAGGAATTGTGGATGAGCAGTTCTTC.

This clonotype was seen many times. CDR3 coding DNA: TGTGCCAGCAGTGAAAGACCCAGGGTGGGAAAACTGTTTTTT. Protein product: CASSERPRVGKLFF. The rearrangement links TRBV6-1 to TRBJ1-4, with D possibly matching TRBD1 (5 bases). Germline assignment: CDR1 MNHNS and CDR2 SASEGT. The CDR3 has 14 amino acids. V was cut by 2 bases and J by 10 bases, with 14 bases left in between.

The sample holds a few counts of this clonotype. V usage is TRBV10-3 and J usage is TRBJ2-3; 10 nucleotides align to TRBD2. The CDR3 is 15 residues long. The ends lost 0 bases at V and 4 bases at J; junction bases unmatched: 1. Germline CDR1 ENHRY, CDR2 SYGVKD. The CDR3 protein is CAISESSGGADTQYF. In DNA, the CDR3 is TGTGCCATCAGTGAGTCGAGCGGGGGGGCAGATACGCAGTATTTT.

The rearrangement links TRBV12-3 or TRBV12-4 to TRBJ2-1; TRBD1 aligns across 11 bases. After removal of 4 bases from V and 8 bases from J, the junction contained 7 bases not matched to a gene. CDR3 length equals 15 residues. CDR3: CASSWGQGVSDEQFF. The CDR3 nucleotides are TGTGCCAGCAGTTGGGGACAGGGGGTTTCTGATGAGCAGTTCTTC.

The chain is built from TRBV18 and TRBJ2-3; possibly TRBD1 for D (6 bases). Between the trimmed V and J ends, which lost 6 bases and 0 bases, there was a span of 13 bases. The CDR3 consists of 15 residues. Per germline, CDR1 KGHSH and CDR2 LQKENI. CDR3 sequence: CASSRPGQSTDTQYF. DNA of the CDR3: TGTGCCAGCTCGCGACCGGGACAAAGCACAGATACGCAGTATTTT.